This entry describes one TCR beta chain. Its antigen remains unidentified. The study ran its PCR with 60 Vbeta and 13 Jbeta primers. The protocol was immunoSEQ multiplex PCR, while the TCRdb copy is restricted to in-frame clones and leaves out a portion. The sample contains about 160,000 clones, less than 90% of which appear only once. The CDR3 loop spans 15 amino acids. V lost 0 bases to trimming and J lost 6 bases, with 14 bases between them. Germline CDR1 and CDR2: LGHNA and YNFKEQ. The data derive from a study of cytomegalovirus exposure and HLA in healthy donors. Study as a whole: Inside one of the first data releases sat tens of millions of unique TCRs taken from HLA-typed donors. Findings of the study overall: Reportedly, TCR beta sequences accurately predicted HLA-A and HLA-B alleles in most subjects. Later work found that TCR association rates differed between HLA loci; DRB1 had the most and HLA-C the fewest.

The sequence derives from a woman aged 18-35 years in good health and CMV-seronegative. Sample: PBMCs. The rearrangement uses TRBV4-2 and TRBJ1-1; D is unresolved. The CDR3: CASSQDLGGPPEAFF. The CDR3 DNA reads TGTGCCAGCAGCCAAGATTTAGGAGGACCCCCTGAAGCTTTCTTT.